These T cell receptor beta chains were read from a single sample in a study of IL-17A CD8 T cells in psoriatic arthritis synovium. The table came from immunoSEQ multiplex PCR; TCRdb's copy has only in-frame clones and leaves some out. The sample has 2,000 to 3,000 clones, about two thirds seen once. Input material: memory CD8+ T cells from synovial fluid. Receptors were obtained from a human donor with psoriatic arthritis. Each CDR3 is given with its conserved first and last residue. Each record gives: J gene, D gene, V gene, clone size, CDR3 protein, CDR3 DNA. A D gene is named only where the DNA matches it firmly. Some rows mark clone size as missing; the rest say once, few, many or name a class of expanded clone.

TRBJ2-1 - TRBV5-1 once CASSFPGMDEQFF TGCGCCAGCAGCTTTCCCGGAATGGATGAGCAGTTCTTC
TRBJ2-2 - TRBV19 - CASSLRGGELFF TGTGCCAGTAGTCTCCGAGGCGGGGAGCTGTTTTTT
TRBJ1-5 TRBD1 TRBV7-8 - CASSLGGGTDYSNQPQHF TGTGCCAGCAGCTTAGGAGGGGGGACAGATTATAGCAATCAGCCCCAGCATTTT
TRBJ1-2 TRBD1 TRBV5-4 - CASTLGTGASGYTF TGTGCCAGCACCCTAGGTACAGGGGCCAGTGGCTACACCTTC
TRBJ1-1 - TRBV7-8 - CASSSRTGTSNTEAFF TGTGCCAGCAGCTCGCGTACCGGGACTTCCAACACTGAAGCTTTCTTT
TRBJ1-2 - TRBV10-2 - CASSEGVRSYGYTF TGCGCCAGCAGTGAGGGGGTTAGGAGCTATGGCTACACCTTC
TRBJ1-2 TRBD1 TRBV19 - CASSISRTGGTYGYTF TGTGCCAGTAGTATATCCCGGACAGGGGGTACCTATGGCTACACCTTC
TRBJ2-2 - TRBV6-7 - CASDEATGELFF TGTGCCAGCGACGAGGCCACCGGGGAGCTGTTTTTT
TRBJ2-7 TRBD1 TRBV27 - CASSLSGTGPYEQYF TGTGCCAGCAGTTTATCCGGGACAGGACCCTACGAGCAGTACTTC
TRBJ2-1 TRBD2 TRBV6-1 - CASSEAAGGYNEQFF TGTGCCAGCAGTGAAGCAGCGGGGGGCTACAATGAGCAGTTCTTC
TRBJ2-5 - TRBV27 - CASSLGYRKTQYF TGTGCCAGCAGTTTAGGGTACCGGAAGACCCAGTACTTC
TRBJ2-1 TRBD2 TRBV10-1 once CASSEERGTSYNEQFF TGCGCCAGCAGTGAGGAGCGGGGGACCTCCTACAATGAGCAGTTCTTC
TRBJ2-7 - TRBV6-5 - CASSYGTTYEQYF TGTGCCAGCAGTTACGGGACAACCTACGAGCAGTACTTC
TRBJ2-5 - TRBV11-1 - CASSLVGRAQETQYF TGTGCCAGCAGCTTAGTCGGCAGGGCTCAAGAGACCCAGTACTTC